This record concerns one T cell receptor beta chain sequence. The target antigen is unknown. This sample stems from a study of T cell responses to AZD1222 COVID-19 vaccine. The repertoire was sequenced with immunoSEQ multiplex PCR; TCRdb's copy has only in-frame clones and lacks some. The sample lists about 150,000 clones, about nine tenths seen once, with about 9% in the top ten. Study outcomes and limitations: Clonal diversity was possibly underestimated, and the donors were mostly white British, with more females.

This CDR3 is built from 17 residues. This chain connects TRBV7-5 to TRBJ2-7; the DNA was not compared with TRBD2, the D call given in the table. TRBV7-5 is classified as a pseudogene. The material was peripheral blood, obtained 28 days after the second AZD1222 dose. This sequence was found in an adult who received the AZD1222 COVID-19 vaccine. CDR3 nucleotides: TGTGCCAGATGGGGGGGATTGACTAGCGGGAGAAGGTTCGAGCAGTACTTC. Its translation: CARWGGLTSGRRFEQYF.